The rows below give T cell receptor beta chains drawn from one sample of a study of technical replicates of blood from a few donors. Here immunoSEQ multiplex PCR was the method, and the copy in TCRdb shows in-frame clones only, minus some. The data show about 60,000 clones, with about 91% seen just once and approximately 4.5% held by the top ten. The source material was PBMCs. These TCRs come from a human donor in good health. Some clones in this sample may be carry-over from other donors' samples. The CDR3 runs from the conserved cysteine through the conserved F or W. D genes are given only for firm matches. Clone size is given for some rows only: seen once, a few or many times, or a class if the clone is expanded.

>TRBJ1-1|14|NA|NA|TRBV7-9
CASSFRQGSSEAFF
TGTGCCAGCAGCTTCCGGCAGGGAAGCTCTGAAGCTTTCTTT
>TRBJ1-1|11|NA|NA|TRBV6-5
CASRQDTEAFF
TGTGCCAGCAGACAGGACACTGAAGCTTTCTTT
>TRBJ1-1|13|TRBD1|NA|TRBV5-1
CASSTDRSTEAFF
TGCGCCAGCAGCACGGACAGGTCCACTGAAGCTTTCTTT
>TRBJ1-5|17|NA|NA|TRBV27
CASTTREGAGSNQPQHF
TGTGCCAGCACCACGCGGGAGGGCGCGGGGAGCAATCAGCCCCAGCATTTT
>TRBJ2-7|15|NA|NA|TRBV7-9
CASSSAAGASYEQYF
TGTGCCAGCAGCTCTGCCGCGGGGGCAAGTTACGAGCAGTACTTC
>TRBJ1-5|15|NA|NA|TRBV6-6
CASRDGQGRNQPQHF
TGTGCCAGCAGAGACGGACAAGGACGCAATCAGCCCCAGCATTTT
>TRBJ1-6|18|NA|NA|TRBV19
CASSINPTGRGHNSPLHF
TGTGCCAGTAGTATAAACCCCACAGGGCGAGGTCATAATTCACCCCTCCACTTT
>TRBJ1-5|15|NA|NA|TRBV19
CASSITAGVDQPQHF
TGTGCCAGTAGTATAACCGCAGGGGTGGATCAGCCCCAGCATTTT
>TRBJ2-7|15|NA|NA|TRBV4-3
CASSQSRGLGDEQYF
TGCGCCAGCAGCCAATCGCGGGGGCTGGGCGACGAGCAGTACTTC
>TRBJ2-7|15|NA|NA|TRBV4-1
CASSQDQGTDYEQYF
TGCGCCAGCAGCCAAGATCAGGGTACAGATTACGAGCAGTACTTC
>TRBJ2-5|13|NA|NA|TRBV15
CATSSSVGETQYF
TGTGCCACCTCCTCTTCGGTTGGAGAGACCCAGTACTTC
>TRBJ2-7|16|TRBD2|NA|TRBV19
CASSSSGRVGYDEQYF
TGTGCCAGTAGTTCTAGCGGGAGGGTAGGATACGACGAGCAGTACTTC
>TRBJ1-2|15|NA|NA|TRBV19
CASISFGGISYGYTF
TGTGCCAGTATCTCCTTTGGGGGGATCTCCTATGGCTACACCTTC
>TRBJ2-5|16|TRBD1|once|TRBV5-1
CASSPAPRQGQETQYF
TGCGCCAGCAGCCCCGCACCTAGACAGGGACAAGAGACCCAGTACTTC
>TRBJ1-4|16|TRBD1|NA|TRBV4-3
CASSQEPQGANEKLFF
TGCGCCAGCAGCCAAGAACCACAGGGGGCTAATGAAAAACTGTTTTTT
>TRBJ2-3|12|NA|NA|TRBV7-9
CASSPGTDTQYF
TGTGCCAGCAGCCCGGGCACAGATACGCAGTATTTT
>TRBJ2-7|19|NA|NA|TRBV28
CASSPELLRSRRTSYEQYF
TGTGCCAGCAGTCCCGAACTCCTGAGGTCGCGGCGCACCTCCTACGAGCAGTACTTC
>TRBJ1-4|16|NA|NA|TRBV7-9
CASSLSSSQVPEKLFF
TGTGCCAGCAGCCTCTCTTCATCCCAGGTACCTGAAAAACTGTTTTTT
>TRBJ2-6|17|TRBD2|NA|TRBV7-2
CASSLVLAGTGANVLTF
TGTGCCAGCAGCTTGGTGTTAGCGGGGACTGGGGCCAACGTCCTGACTTTC
>TRBJ2-5|16|TRBD1|NA|TRBV19
CASSTGTGGPLETQYF
TGTGCCAGTAGTACCGGGACAGGGGGCCCTTTGGAGACCCAGTACTTC
>TRBJ1-1|15|TRBD1|NA|TRBV5-1
CASSLGTGTGTEAFF
TGCGCCAGCAGCCTAGGGACAGGGACGGGCACTGAAGCTTTCTTT
>TRBJ1-2|14|TRBD1|NA|TRBV15
CATIRDRGDYGYTF
TGTGCCACTATCCGAGACAGGGGGGACTATGGCTACACCTTC
>TRBJ1-2|13|NA|NA|TRBV25-1
CASQQEGNYGYTF
TGTGCCAGCCAACAAGAGGGTAACTATGGCTACACCTTC
>TRBJ1-4|15|NA|NA|TRBV7-9
CASSLEQATNEKLFF
TGTGCCAGCAGCTTAGAACAGGCAACTAATGAAAAACTGTTTTTT
>TRBJ2-7|12|TRBD1|NA|TRBV29-1
CSVGDRVREQYF
TGCAGCGTGGGGGACAGAGTGAGGGAGCAGTACTTC
>TRBJ1-5|14|NA|NA|TRBV28
CASSFSGATQPQHF
TGTGCCAGCAGTTTCAGTGGGGCCACGCAGCCCCAGCATTTT
>TRBJ2-1|14|TRBD2|NA|TRBV18
CASSPVAGVDEQFF
TGTGCCAGCTCACCGGTGGCGGGAGTGGATGAGCAGTTCTTC
>TRBJ2-1|17|NA|NA|TRBV11-1
CASSLMGGLVADNEQFF
TGTGCCAGCAGCTTAATGGGGGGTTTGGTAGCGGACAATGAGCAGTTCTTC
>TRBJ2-2|15|NA|NA|TRBV4-2
CASSLGQGDTGELFF
TGTGCCAGCAGCCTAGGGCAGGGTGACACCGGGGAGCTGTTTTTT
>TRBJ1-2|14|NA|NA|TRBV10-3
CATTQSTDYNGYTF
TGTGCCACCACGCAATCGACAGATTATAATGGCTACACCTTC
>TRBJ1-6|13|NA|once|TRBV6-5
CASSYRGTSPLHF
TGTGCCAGCAGTTACAGGGGCACTTCACCCCTCCACTTT
>TRBJ2-5|14|NA|NA|TRBV7-9
CASRPLATSETQYF
TGTGCCAGCAGGCCACTAGCTACTTCGGAGACCCAGTACTTC
>TRBJ2-3|18|NA|NA|TRBV7-2
CASSLGPFGGGRADTQYF
TGTGCCAGCAGCTTAGGCCCCTTTGGCGGGGGCCGAGCAGATACGCAGTATTTT
>TRBJ2-3|18|TRBD2|NA|TRBV9
CASSLGLAGVTSTDTQYF
TGTGCCAGCAGCTTGGGACTAGCGGGGGTCACTAGCACAGATACGCAGTATTTT
>TRBJ2-7|15|TRBD1|NA|TRBV11-2
CASSLDIQGAYEQYF
TGTGCCAGCAGCTTAGATATACAGGGGGCCTACGAGCAGTACTTC
>TRBJ1-5|14|NA|NA|TRBV2
CASSGGQGVQPQHF
TGTGCCAGCAGTGGGGGTCAAGGGGTTCAGCCCCAGCATTTT
>TRBJ1-1|13|NA|NA|TRBV6-5
CASSRPGGTEAFF
TGTGCCAGCAGTCGACCAGGAGGGACTGAAGCTTTCTTT
>TRBJ2-1|15|TRBD2|NA|TRBV9
CASSTRTSGVNEQFF
TGTGCCAGCAGCACCAGGACTAGCGGGGTCAATGAGCAGTTCTTC
>TRBJ2-3|13|NA|NA|TRBV19
CASSPGSTDTQYF
TGTGCCAGTAGCCCCGGGAGCACAGATACGCAGTATTTT
>TRBJ1-6|14|NA|NA|TRBV6-1
CASSEAPGYSPLHF
TGTGCCAGCAGTGAAGCCCCAGGGTATTCACCCCTCCACTTT
>TRBJ1-6|11|NA|NA|TRBV20-1
CSARDELALHF
TGCAGTGCTAGAGACGAGTTGGCCCTCCACTTT
>TRBJ2-5|14|NA|NA|TRBV4-3
CASSQNTRVKTQYF
TGCGCCAGCAGCCAAAATACCCGGGTGAAGACCCAGTACTTC
>TRBJ2-7|16|TRBD2|NA|TRBV5-1
CASSFGLAGGKYEQYF
TGCGCCAGCAGCTTTGGACTAGCGGGGGGGAAATACGAGCAGTACTTC
>TRBJ2-3|15|NA|NA|TRBV5-1
CASSLGQPRADTQYF
TGCGCCAGCAGCTTGGGACAGCCAAGGGCAGATACGCAGTATTTT
>TRBJ1-3|16|TRBD1|NA|TRBV30
CAWSTRQGAFGNTIYF
TGTGCCTGGAGTACTAGACAGGGGGCTTTTGGAAACACCATATATTTT
>TRBJ1-2|16|NA|NA|TRBV18
CASSLSGTSNSGGYTF
TGTGCCAGCTCCCTATCCGGCACTTCGAACTCGGGTGGCTACACCTTC
>TRBJ1-3|15|TRBD1|NA|TRBV9
CASSTDRVSGNTIYF
TGTGCCAGCAGCACCGACAGGGTCTCTGGAAACACCATATATTTT
>TRBJ2-3|13|NA|NA|TRBV6-1
CASRGQSTDTQYF
TGTGCCAGCAGAGGACAGAGCACAGATACGCAGTATTTT
>TRBJ2-7|16|TRBD2|once|TRBV4-1
CASSQDPPSGSHEQYF
TGCGCCAGCAGCCAAGATCCCCCTAGCGGGAGCCACGAGCAGTACTTC
>TRBJ1-1|15|TRBD1|NA|TRBV6-1
CASSEPGTGGLEAFF
TGTGCCAGCAGTGAGCCCGGGACAGGGGGCTTGGAAGCTTTCTTT
>TRBJ2-1|19|TRBD2|NA|TRBV5-4
CASSSQLAGGPILYNEQFF
TGTGCCAGCAGCTCCCAACTAGCGGGGGGGCCTATCTTGTATAATGAGCAGTTCTTC
>TRBJ2-7|14|TRBD1|NA|TRBV5-1
CASSNVGTAYEQYF
TGCGCCAGCAGCAACGTCGGGACAGCCTACGAGCAGTACTTC
>TRBJ1-1|16|NA|NA|TRBV11-2
CASSPEGRGMNTEAFF
TGTGCCAGCAGCCCGGAGGGACGGGGGATGAACACTGAAGCTTTCTTT